The 26 T cell receptor beta chains below all came from one sample that was sequenced in a study of cytomegalovirus exposure and HLA in healthy donors. Assay used: immunoSEQ multiplex PCR; TCRdb lists only in-frame clones, some missing. Altogether around 240,000 clones are present, 90% being singletons, with the ten largest covering under 0.4%. Sequencing was done on a sample of PBMCs. The origin of the receptors is a woman in her late teens or twenties in good health and CMV-seronegative.

In nucleotides, the CDR3 is TGTGCCAGCAGCTCCTTGGCATACAATGAGCAGTTCTTC. It encodes CASSSLAYNEQFF. The V call is TRBV7-8, the J call TRBJ2-1, with D hard to call. Trimming stripped 4 bases from V and 4 bases from J, with 8 bases between. The CDR3 length is 13 residues. Germline CDR1 reads SGHVS; CDR2 reads FQNEAQ.

The chain employs TRBV5-1 and TRBJ1-6, with 9 bases fitting TRBD1. Germline CDR1 SGHRS, CDR2 YFSETQ. With V trimmed by 0 bases and J by 8 bases, 6 bases remained unmatched. This CDR3 is built from 16 residues. CDR3 nucleotides: TGCGCCAGCAGCTTGGCCTTAGGACAGGGGCATTCACCCCTCCACTTT. Amino acid sequence: CASSLALGQGHSPLHF.

V gene TRBV25-1 combines with J gene TRBJ2-1; D possibly corresponds to TRBD1 (5 bases). This CDR3 spans 15 amino acids. V lost 6 bases and J 1 base, leaving 13 bases between the germline ends. Germline values: CDR1 MGHDK, CDR2 SYGVNS. CDR3 amino acids: CASSPKGASYNEQFF. CDR3 sequence (DNA): TGTGCCAGCAGCCCCAAAGGGGCTTCCTACAATGAGCAGTTCTTC.

V and J are TRBV10-3 and TRBJ1-1; D is uncertain. The CDR3 is 15 amino acids. V was pared by 2 bases and J by 2 bases, with 12 bases between. The germline V gene encodes CDR1 ENHRY and CDR2 SYGVKD. The CDR3 is CAISEVLAPNTEAFF. The DNA for the CDR3 is TGTGCCATCAGTGAGGTGTTAGCCCCAAACACTGAAGCTTTCTTT.

There are a few counts of this clone. V gene TRBV5-1 combines with J gene TRBJ1-2; TRBD1 might be the D (6 bases). Germline V CDR1 and CDR2: SGHRS, YFSETQ. Deletions cut 1 base from V and 4 bases from J, with 17 bases between. The CDR3 extends over 16 amino acids. The chain's CDR3 is CASSLLVDTDSYGYTF. The CDR3 nucleotides read TGCGCCAGCAGCTTGTTAGTGGACACGGACAGCTATGGCTACACCTTC.

The V gene is TRBV6-5, the J gene TRBJ2-1; D unresolved. The CDR3 is made up of 15 amino acids. With 2 bases removed from V and 4 bases from J, the gap between germline ends came to 12 bases. The germline V gene encodes CDR1 MNHEY and CDR2 SVGAGI. Here the CDR3 DNA reads TGTGCCAGCAGTTACGGTGGTAGCCTATACAATGAGCAGTTCTTC. The encoded protein is CASSYGGSLYNEQFF.

Here the CDR3 reads CASSSDRGYQGVYGYTF. In DNA, the CDR3 is TGCGCCAGCAGCTCCGACAGGGGCTATCAAGGCGTCTATGGCTACACCTTC. This chain links TRBV5-1 with TRBJ1-2, with 8 bases aligning to TRBD1. The germline gives CDR1 SGHRS, CDR2 YFSETQ. The CDR3 covers 17 residues. V lost 3 bases to trimming and J lost 4 bases; unmatched junction nucleotides: 14.

The table lists this clone with a few counts. CDR3 in amino acids: CASSGTIQETQYF. The CDR3, as DNA: TGTGCCAGCAGTGGAACAATCCAAGAGACCCAGTACTTC. The chain carries TRBV2 and TRBJ2-5; D unresolved. Trimming took off 4 bases at V and 1 base at J, with 7 bases between the two ends. The germline gives CDR1 SNHLY, CDR2 FYNNEI. This CDR3 spans 13 amino acids.

This chain links TRBV7-6 with TRBJ1-1, with 9 nucleotides matching TRBD1. V trimming: 3 bases; J trimming: 0 bases; junction bases outside the gene matches: 5. CDR1 SGHVS and CDR2 FNYEAQ come from the germline V gene. The CDR3 covers 16 residues. DNA of the CDR3: TGTGCCAGCAGCTTTGGACAGGGGAATTTGAACACTGAAGCTTTCTTT. Its protein product is CASSFGQGNLNTEAFF.

V usage is TRBV29-1 and J usage is TRBJ2-3; tentatively, D is TRBD1 (6 bases). Germline assignment: CDR1 SQVTM and CDR2 ANQGSEA. This CDR3 is 16 amino acids long. The V and J ends lost 6 bases and 0 bases respectively, with 19 bases between them. The chain's CDR3 is CSVQRQAGPSTDTQYF. CDR3 nucleotide sequence: TGCAGCGTCCAACGACAGGCCGGCCCGAGCACAGATACGCAGTATTTT.

This clone has a single count. V and J are TRBV10-1 and TRBJ2-2; D not certain. This CDR3 is built from 14 residues. CDR1 and CDR2 from the germline V gene are WNHNN and SYGVQD (reference sequence). V was trimmed by 3 bases and J by 1 base, leaving 6 bases between them. CDR3 in amino acids: CASSEHQNTGELFF. The CDR3 DNA is TGCGCCAGCAGTGAACACCAGAACACCGGGGAGCTGTTTTTT.

The V and J genes are TRBV6-1 and TRBJ1-2, with TRBD1 matching 7 bases. CDR1 is MNHNS, CDR2 SASEGT, per germline. The V gene end was trimmed by 6 bases and the J gene end by 6 bases; junction bases not matched to a gene: 7. The CDR3 length is 13 residues. The CDR3 loop is CASRRQGSNGYTF. CDR3 in DNA: TGTGCCAGCAGAAGACAGGGAAGCAATGGCTACACCTTC.

This chain connects TRBV5-1 to TRBJ1-4; D is perhaps TRBD1 (6 bases). The CDR3 is made up of 14 amino acids. V lost 4 bases, J lost 3 bases, and 10 bases lay in between. Germline assignment: CDR1 SGHRS and CDR2 YFSETQ. The CDR3 region is CASSRTVPNEKLFF. In DNA, the CDR3 is TGCGCCAGCAGCAGGACAGTACCTAATGAAAAACTGTTTTTT.

A word on this clone: Relative to the germline gene, one junction end is altered; a read error may explain this. The same CDR3 is also encoded by other DNA sequences in this sample. The chain joins TRBV6-5 to TRBJ1-6; D is uncertain. Germline V CDR1 and CDR2: MNHEY, SVGAGI. The CDR3 is made up of 16 amino acids. CDR3 residues: CASSYSAGDGNSPLHF. CDR3 sequence (DNA): TGCGCCAGCAGTTACTCTGCCGGAGACGGGAATTCACCCCTCCACTTT.

The chain has TRBV4-1 and TRBJ1-1, with 7 positions matching TRBD1. This CDR3 contains 16 residues. V trimming: 5 bases; J trimming: 1 base; junction bases outside the gene matches: 10. Germline CDR1 is MGHRA and CDR2 is YSYEKL. The CDR3 protein is CASSIRDSLWNTEAFF. CDR3 DNA sequence: TGCGCCAGCAGCATACGGGACAGTTTATGGAACACTGAAGCTTTCTTT.

The chain joins TRBV29-1 to TRBJ2-6, with D tentatively TRBD2 (5 bases). V lost 4 bases and J lost 1, with 20 bases in between. The germline CDR1 and CDR2 sequences are SQVTM and ANQGSEA. The CDR3 has 18 amino acids. The CDR3, as DNA: TGCAGCGTTGTCCTGCGTGACGGAGGATTATCTGGGGCCAACGTCCTGACTTTC. Translation gives CSVVLRDGGLSGANVLTF. The variable domain in full, completed from reference TRBV29-1 and TRBJ2-6, reads SAVISQKPSRDICQRGTSLTIQCQVDSQVTMMFWYRQQPGQSLTLIATANQGSEATYESGFVIDKFPISRPNLTFSTLTVSNMSPEDSSIYLCSVVLRDGGLSGANVLTFGAGSRLTVL.

This chain joins TRBV7-3 and TRBJ2-3, with 9 bases aligning to TRBD2. Germline V lookup: CDR1 SGHTA, CDR2 FQGTGA. This CDR3 has 16 residues. Germline trimming cut 2 bases from V and 4 bases from J; bases unmatched to any gene: 7. The CDR3 sequence is CASSLLAGGPADTQYF. The CDR3 coding sequence is TGTGCCAGCAGCTTATTGGCGGGGGGGCCCGCAGATACGCAGTATTTT.

V gene TRBV4-3 combines with J gene TRBJ1-2, with unresolved D. CDR3 length: 16 amino acids. In germline, CDR1 is LGHNA, CDR2 YSLEER. V was pared by 1 base and J by 2 bases, with 14 bases between. The CDR3 loop is CASSQGAARRNYGYTF. CDR3 nucleotides: TGCGCCAGCAGCCAAGGGGCAGCACGAAGGAACTATGGCTACACCTTC.

J is TRBJ2-1 and V is TRBV10-1; 7 bases line up with TRBD1. Germline assignment: CDR1 WNHNN and CDR2 SYGVQD (reference sequence). The CDR3 loop spans 15 amino acids. The ends lost 1 base at V and 8 bases at J; junction bases unmatched: 8. The CDR3 region is CASSEWTGIQYEQFF. Written as DNA, the CDR3 is TGCGCCAGCAGTGAGTGGACAGGCATACAATATGAGCAGTTCTTC.

The chain carries TRBV7-2 and TRBJ1-6; TRBD1 aligns across 8 bases. Unmatched junction bases numbered 5, after V lost 4 bases and J lost 6 bases. Germline V lookup: CDR1 SGHTA, CDR2 FQGNSA. The CDR3 runs to 15 residues. The CDR3 DNA is TGTGCCAGCAGCTCAGACAGGGGAGCTAATTCACCCCTCCACTTT. Translating it yields CASSSDRGANSPLHF.

As DNA, the CDR3 is TGTGCCAGCAGCTTAAGAGGTATGAACACTGAAGCTTTCTTT. Its protein is CASSLRGMNTEAFF. The gene calls are TRBV7-3 and TRBJ1-1, with D unclear. The CDR3 is 14 residues long. Trimming removed 1 base at V and 0 bases at J, with 6 bases between. Germline values: CDR1 SGHTA, CDR2 FQGTGA.

The V and J genes are TRBV28 and TRBJ1-2; 7 nucleotides align to TRBD1. The germline V gene encodes CDR1 MDHEN and CDR2 SYDVKM. The CDR3 runs to 14 residues. With 3 bases clipped from V and 5 bases from J, the junction kept 6 bases outside the gene matches. Here the CDR3 DNA reads TGTGCCAGCAGTTTGAAGGGGACAGATTATGGCTACACCTTC. Translated, it gives CASSLKGTDYGYTF.

This chain uses TRBV18 with TRBJ2-7; 8 bases agree with TRBD1. The CDR3 has 15 amino acids. Germline V gene sequence: CDR1 KGHSH, CDR2 LQKENI. The CDR3 bases are TGTGCCAGCTCCCCACGACGGACAGGGTCCTACGAGCAGTACGTC. This translates into CASSPRRTGSYEQYV.

This chain links TRBV28 with TRBJ1-2, with D perhaps matching TRBD1 (6 bases). Germline CDR1 MDHEN, CDR2 SYDVKM. V was pared by 5 bases and J by 4 bases, with 14 bases between. This CDR3 has 14 amino acids. The CDR3: CASSPRQAGYGYTF. CDR3 in DNA: TGTGCCAGCAGTCCTCGACAGGCCGGCTATGGCTACACCTTC.

The chain uses TRBV7-8 and TRBJ1-2, with unresolved D. V was trimmed by 5 bases and J by 6 bases, leaving 13 bases between them. This CDR3 region has 13 residues. Per germline, CDR1 SGHVS and CDR2 FQNEAQ. CDR3 region: CASSITAVDGYTF. The CDR3 DNA sequence: TGTGCCAGCAGCATCACAGCGGTGGATGGCTACACCTTC.

The chain employs TRBV28 and TRBJ2-5; 12 nucleotides line up with TRBD1. The germline CDR1 and CDR2 sequences are MDHEN and SYDVKM. The trim removed 4 bases at V and 5 bases at J, leaving 11 bases unmatched. This CDR3 is built from 17 residues. CDR3 region: CASSSHPGQGARETQYF. CDR3 nucleotides: TGTGCCAGCAGTTCCCATCCGGGACAGGGGGCGAGGGAGACCCAGTACTTC.